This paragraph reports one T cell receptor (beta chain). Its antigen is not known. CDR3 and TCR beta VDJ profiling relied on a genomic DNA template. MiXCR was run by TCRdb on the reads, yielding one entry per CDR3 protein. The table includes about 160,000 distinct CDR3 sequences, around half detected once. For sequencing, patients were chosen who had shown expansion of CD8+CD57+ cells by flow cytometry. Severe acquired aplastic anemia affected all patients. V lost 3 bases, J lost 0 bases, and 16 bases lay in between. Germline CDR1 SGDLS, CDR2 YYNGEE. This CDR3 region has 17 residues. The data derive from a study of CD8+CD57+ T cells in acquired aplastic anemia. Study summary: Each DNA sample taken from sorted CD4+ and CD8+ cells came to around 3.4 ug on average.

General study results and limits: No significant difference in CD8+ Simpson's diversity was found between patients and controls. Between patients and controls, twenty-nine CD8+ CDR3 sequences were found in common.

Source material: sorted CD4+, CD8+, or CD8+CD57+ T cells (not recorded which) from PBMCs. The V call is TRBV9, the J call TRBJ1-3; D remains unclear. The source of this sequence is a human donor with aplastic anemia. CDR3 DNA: TGTGCCAGCAGCGGTCAGCTACAGCTTGGCTCTGGAAACACCATATATTTT. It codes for CASSGQLQLGSGNTIYF.